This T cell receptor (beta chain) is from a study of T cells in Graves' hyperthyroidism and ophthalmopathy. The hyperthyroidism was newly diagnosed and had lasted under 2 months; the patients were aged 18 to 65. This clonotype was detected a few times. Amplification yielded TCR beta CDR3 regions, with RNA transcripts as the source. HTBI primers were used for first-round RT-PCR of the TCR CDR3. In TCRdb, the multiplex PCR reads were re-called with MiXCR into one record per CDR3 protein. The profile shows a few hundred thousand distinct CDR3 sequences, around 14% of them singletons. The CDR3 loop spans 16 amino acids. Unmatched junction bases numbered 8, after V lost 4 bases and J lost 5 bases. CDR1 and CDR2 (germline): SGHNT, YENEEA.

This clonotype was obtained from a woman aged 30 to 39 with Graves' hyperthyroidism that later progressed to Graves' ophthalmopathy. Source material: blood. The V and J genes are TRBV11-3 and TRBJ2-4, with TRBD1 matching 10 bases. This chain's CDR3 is CASSSGQGRTENIQYF. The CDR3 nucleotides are TGTGCCAGCAGCTCGGGACAGGGGAGGACCGAAAACATTCAGTACTTC.